This T cell receptor beta chain was captured in a study of beta chain features in type 1 diabetes listed by TCRdb under 2018. About the investigation overall: Mean age, gender distribution, total cell number and subset yield did not differ between patients and healthy donors. Regulatory and stem cell-like memory subsets were isolated from only 8 patients and about eight healthy donors, whereas naive and central memory subsets came from all 28 donors. A total of under 140,000,000 sorted cells were examined across all samples, and the number of cells per subset was strongly correlated with RNA yield. The study compared the TCRB repertoires of sorted circulating CD4+ T cell subsets in recently diagnosed type 1 diabetes patients with those in matched healthy donors. General study outcomes and caveats: Naive, central memory and regulatory TCRB repertoires appeared to be more similar among patients than among healthy donors. Because the HLA sub-analyses included only small numbers of individuals, any influence of HLA type on TCRB rearrangement was left unresolved. Shorter templates might have been favored by PCR, but patient and control samples were amplified and corrected together, so both groups would have been affected equally by any skew. At VDJ recombination sites, patients with type 1 diabetes made fewer insertions and deleted more nucleotides, a pattern implying thymic rearrangement abnormalities. A moderate but significant shortening of TCRB CDR3 length was observed in type 1 diabetes patients in all four CD4+ subsets. Because cDNA rather than genomic DNA was sequenced, highly expressing activated cells could have been over-represented, although no difference in activation and CD3 levels was found between groups.

From each donor, a single peripheral blood sample of approximately 110 mL on average was drawn into heparinised tubes. A BD FACSAria II was used to sort naive, central memory, regulatory and stem cell-like memory CD4+ T cells with a panel that included CD45RO, CCR7, CD25, CD127, CD95 and CD27. Every sorted population had a purity above 95%. Right away, PBMCs were isolated by Lymphoprep density gradient centrifugation and were stained directly, with no culture step. So that batch effects would be minimized, each experiment stained and sorted samples in pairs, pairing one healthy donor with one patient. V is cut by 6 bases and J by 0 bases, and the space between the germline ends is 8 bases. The germline V gene gives CDR1 as SGHDT and CDR2 as YYEEEE. The CDR3 numbers 13 residues from cysteine through phenylalanine. Of the read, only the CDR3 DNA is kept; its 39 bases are in frame from base 1. A remark on this clone: Its recognized antigen is unknown. No base qualities exist here, and no much larger clone lies one base off it.

All of the isolated RNA was reverse transcribed with the High Capacity cDNA Reverse Transcription Kit, so expressed TCRB transcripts were sequenced. Deep immunoSEQ sequencing was performed on naive, central memory and regulatory T cell samples, with an average of roughly 3.5 million total reads per sample. Sorted cells were lysed in RLT buffer and RNA was extracted with DNase-treated RNeasy Micro or Mini kits, depending on cell number. To prevent cross-contamination, every cell subset was processed on its own, while patient and healthy donor samples were processed together. TCRB sequences were amplified from cDNA with the immunoSEQ multiplex PCR, producing 87-bp fragments spanning the CDR3 region. Sequencing of the amplicons was performed on the Illumina HiSeq platform. Regarding the original processing steps: PCR bias was computationally corrected using synthetic template baselines, reads within Hamming distance 2 were collapsed, and singletons that could not be merged were discarded. Reads were aligned against IMGT to assign V, D and J genes, CDR3 length and insertions or deletions at six rearrangement sites. Within each subset, clonotype counts were normalized to sorted cell number, and only after that were true diversity and Gini coefficients computed with the tcR R package. Repertoire sharing was quantified using the overlap coefficient calculated on TCRB nucleotide sequences. In its TCRdb copy, this immuneACCESS table keeps in-frame sequences only and misses some clones. Where compared with another copy, unresolved V genes explain less than half of these, and the others have no known cause. The DNA was the basis for D and trimming; V, J and clone size are from that table. The sample records 120,000 or so clones, about a sixth of which are singletons. Of the sample, 2% to 3% falls within the top ten clones.

Sequenced material: central memory CD4+ T cells from blood. This clonotype was obtained from a man aged 25-45 years with type 1 diabetes. This chain joins TRBV5-6 to TRBJ2-3; the D gene identity is not certain. Here the CDR3 is given as CASNSQSTDTQYF. Here is the DNA: TGTGCCAGCAACTCCCAGAGCACAGATACGCAGTATTTT.